These T cell receptor beta chains were read from a single sample in a study of cytomegalovirus exposure and HLA in healthy donors. TCRdb's copy holds only in-frame clones and misses some; the assay was immunoSEQ multiplex PCR. This table holds 120,000 or so clones, approximately 80% found once. Sample: PBMCs. These receptors came from a human donor in good health. Both conserved end residues are part of each CDR3. The D gene is left open where the match is weak. Size values are once, few and many counts, or a class for expanded clones, and some rows have none.

>-|TRBD1|TRBJ2-2|16|TRBV11-2
TGTGCCAGCAGTCCAGCCCGGGACAGGGTCACCGGGGAGCTGTTTTTT
CASSPARDRVTGELFF
>-|-|TRBJ2-3|14|TRBV6-1
TGTGCCAGCAGGAACAGGGATAACACAGATACGCAGTATTTT
CASRNRDNTDTQYF
>once|-|TRBJ1-6|14|TRBV7-2
TGTGCCAGCAGCAGCAGGGTAGGCAATTCACCCCTCCACTTT
CASSSRVGNSPLHF
>-|-|TRBJ1-6|18|TRBV7-2
TGTGCCAGCAGCCAAAGTCACGGAGCTAGCTCCTATAATTCCCCCCTCCACTTT
CASSQSHGASSYNSPLHF
>-|-|TRBJ2-7|12|TRBV25-1
TGTGCCAGCAGGGACAGATTCTACGAGCAGTACTTC
CASRDRFYEQYF
>-|TRBD1|TRBJ2-2|16|TRBV25-1
TGTGCCAGCAGTGAATCGGGACAGGGGCCCACCGGGGAGCTGTTTTTT
CASSESGQGPTGELFF
>-|-|TRBJ1-4|17|TRBV5-1
TGCGCCAGCAGCGAAACCAATGACAGGTTTTCTAATGAAAAACTGTTTTTT
CASSETNDRFSNEKLFF
>-|-|TRBJ1-3|14|TRBV5-4
TGTGCCAGCAGCCTCCAGGGAACTGGAAACACCATATATTTT
CASSLQGTGNTIYF
>-|-|TRBJ1-6|15|TRBV18
TGTGCCAGCTCACCAGGGATAGACTATAATTCCCCCCTCCACTTT
CASSPGIDYNSPLHF
>-|-|TRBJ2-2|16|TRBV27
TGTGCCAGCAGACCCTATACCGGTCCCTACACCGGGGAGCTGTTTTTT
CASRPYTGPYTGELFF
>-|TRBD2|TRBJ2-2|20|TRBV23-1
TGCGCCAGCAGTCCTCCGGGTGGAAGCGGGGGGGGTTCGAACACCGGGGAGCTGTTTTTT
CASSPPGGSGGGSNTGELFF
>-|-|TRBJ2-5|14|TRBV9
TGTGCCAGCAGCGTAGGGTCGGTCCAAGAGACCCAGTACTTC
CASSVGSVQETQYF
>-|-|TRBJ2-7|15|TRBV14
TGTGCCAGCAGCCGAACACCGGGACAAACCTACGAGCAGTACTTC
CASSRTPGQTYEQYF
>-|-|TRBJ2-7|15|TRBV5-1
TGCGCCAGCAGTTTCGAGGGTGGTTTGGTGGACGAGCAGTACTTC
CASSFEGGLVDEQYF
>-|-|TRBJ2-7|14|TRBV27
TGTGCCAGCAGTCCCTATGGGAGCTCCTACGAGCAGTACTTC
CASSPYGSSYEQYF
>few|TRBD1|TRBJ2-3|14|TRBV5-4
TGTGCCAGCAGCTCCCGGGACAGGGTGGATACGCAGTATTTT
CASSSRDRVDTQYF
>-|-|TRBJ1-5|15|TRBV19
TGTGCCAGTAGTATAGGTGGACAGAGTAATCAGCCCCAGCATTTT
CASSIGGQSNQPQHF
>-|-|TRBJ1-5|16|TRBV6-5
TGTGCCAGCAGTTATTTGGCGCCGGGAGGCAATCAGCCCCAGCATTTT
CASSYLAPGGNQPQHF
>-|-|TRBJ1-6|14|TRBV5-1
TGCGCCAGCAGCTTGGACAGGGAGACTTCACCCCTCCACTTT
CASSLDRETSPLHF
>-|-|TRBJ1-4|14|TRBV6-1
TGTGCCAGCAGGGGGGCGGCGGAGGATGAAAAACTGTTTTTT
CASRGAAEDEKLFF
>once|-|TRBJ2-3|15|TRBV5-1
TGCGCCAGCAGCTTGGTGTCTAGCGGCACAGATACGCAGTATTTT
CASSLVSSGTDTQYF
>few|-|TRBJ2-3|12|TRBV18
TGTGCCAGCTCACAAATCGCAGATACGCAGTATTTT
CASSQIADTQYF
>few|TRBD1|TRBJ1-1|16|TRBV5-6
TGTGCCAGCAGCTCGGGACAGGGGCTCGTGAACACTGAAGCTTTCTTT
CASSSGQGLVNTEAFF
>-|-|TRBJ2-3|16|TRBV28
TGTGCCAGCAGTTTAGGTCCGCAGGGGACCACAGATACGCAGTATTTT
CASSLGPQGTTDTQYF